This T cell receptor beta chain was identified in a study of vaccination and CD4 T cells after COVID-19. Study-wide background: At a median about 72 days (range 14 to 241) after dose two, post-vaccine samples were obtained.

As for treatment: roughly ten-day PBMC culture with coronavirus spike peptide pools or control peptides (ViraFEST assay). This CDR3 has 16 amino acids. V lost 0 bases and J 0 bases, leaving 6 bases between the germline ends. Germline V gene data show CDR1 as LGHNA and CDR2 as YSLEER. With respect to this clonotype: What it binds is not known.

Cultured CD4+ T cell DNA was sequenced using the Oncomine TCR Beta short-read assay. TCRdb independently ran MiXCR on the PCR reads; one entry per CDR3 protein. The table records 13,000 to 15,000 distinct CDR3 sequences, around 73% of them present only once. Whole-study findings and limits: Relatively small numbers of convalescent patients were studied, with no early post-infection timepoints included. Of the reactive clones in convalescent patients, a median 86.3% showed up only post-vaccination.

The sequenced sample consisted of CD4+ T cells from blood, cultured in vitro. The genes are TRBV4-3 and TRBJ2-6; D remains ambiguous. The source is a human donor who had recovered from COVID-19. This CDR3 is CASSQDAASGANVLTF. CDR3 sequence (DNA): TGCGCCAGCAGCCAAGACGCGGCCTCTGGGGCCAACGTCCTGACTTTC.